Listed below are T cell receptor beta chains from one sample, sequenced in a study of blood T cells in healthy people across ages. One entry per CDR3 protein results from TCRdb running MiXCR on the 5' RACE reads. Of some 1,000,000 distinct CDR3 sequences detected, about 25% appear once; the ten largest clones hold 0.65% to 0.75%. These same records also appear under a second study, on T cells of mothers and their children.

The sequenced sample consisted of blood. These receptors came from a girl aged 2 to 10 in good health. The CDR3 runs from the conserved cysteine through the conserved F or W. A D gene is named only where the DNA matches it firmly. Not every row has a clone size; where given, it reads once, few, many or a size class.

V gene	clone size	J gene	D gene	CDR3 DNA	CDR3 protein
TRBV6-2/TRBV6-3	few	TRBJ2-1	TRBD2	TGTGCCACACGCTCAGCGGGGGGGCCGGATGAGCAGTTCTTC	CATRSAGGPDEQFF
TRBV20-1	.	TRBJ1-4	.	TGCAGTGCTAGCGCCTCGGGACTTAAGGGTGAAAAACTGTTTTTT	CSASASGLKGEKLFF
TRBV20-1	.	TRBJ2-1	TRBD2	TGCAGTGCTAGAGATTTGGGACTAGTTTTCAATGAGCAGTTCTTC	CSARDLGLVFNEQFF
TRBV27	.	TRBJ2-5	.	TGTGCCAGCAGTCTACACGAGGGTAGTGGAGTCGGGACCCAGTACTTC	CASSLHEGSGVGTQYF
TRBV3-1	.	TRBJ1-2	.	TGTGCCAGCAGCTCCGGACAGAATGGCTACACCTTC	CASSSGQNGYTF
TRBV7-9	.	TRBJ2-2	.	TGTGCCAGCACCCCTAAGCTGTTTTTT	CASTPKLFF
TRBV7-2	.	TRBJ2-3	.	TGTGCCAGCACCAAGATAGCAGACACGCAGTATTTT	CASTKIADTQYF
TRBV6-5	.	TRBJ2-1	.	TGTGCCAGCAGTTACTCAAGCTCCTACAATGAGCAGTTCTTC	CASSYSSSYNEQFF
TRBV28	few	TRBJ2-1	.	TGTGCCAGCAGTTTGTATCAACCTTACTCCTACAATGAGCAGTTCTTC	CASSLYQPYSYNEQFF
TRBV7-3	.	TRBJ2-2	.	TGTGCCAGCAACTTTGGCCCAGGGGTGGTCGGGGAGCTGTTTTTT	CASNFGPGVVGELFF
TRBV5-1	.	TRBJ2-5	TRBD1	TGCGCCAGCAGCTTTTCGTACAGGGGGGAGACCCAGTACTTC	CASSFSYRGETQYF
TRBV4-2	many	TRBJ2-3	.	TGTGCCAGCAGCCAAGAAGGAACAGATACGCAGTATTTT	CASSQEGTDTQYF
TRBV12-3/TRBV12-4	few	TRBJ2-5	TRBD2	TGTGCCAGCAGTTTCCTTGGGCGGGGGGGCCCCCAAGAGACCCAGTACTTC	CASSFLGRGGPQETQYF
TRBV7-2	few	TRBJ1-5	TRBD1	TGTGCCAGCGGCTTAGAAGGGACAGGGCGCCAGCCCCAGCATTTT	CASGLEGTGRQPQHF
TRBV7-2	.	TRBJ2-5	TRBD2	TGTGCCAGCAGCTTAGAGGGACTAGAAGACGTCGGGCAGTACTTC	CASSLEGLEDVGQYF
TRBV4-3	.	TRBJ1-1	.	TGCACCAGCAGCCAAGATTGGGGGGGCAACACTGAAGCTTTCTTT	CTSSQDWGGNTEAFF
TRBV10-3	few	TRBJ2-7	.	TGTGCCATCAGTGAGGGCAGGGTCTCCTACGAGCAGTACTTC	CAISEGRVSYEQYF
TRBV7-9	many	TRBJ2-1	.	TGTGCCAGCCGGGCCGGAGTGAATGAGCAGTTCTTC	CASRAGVNEQFF
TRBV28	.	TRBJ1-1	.	TGTGCCAGCAGTATTCGACGGGTCGAGGGGGATGAAGCTTTCTTT	CASSIRRVEGDEAFF
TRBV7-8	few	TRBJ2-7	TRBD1	TGTGCCAGCAGCTTAGACCGGGACAGGCCAATCTACGAGCAGTACTTC	CASSLDRDRPIYEQYF
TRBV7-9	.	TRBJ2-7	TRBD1	TGTGCCAGCACCCCGGACAGGGGGCCCTACGAGCAGTACTTC	CASTPDRGPYEQYF
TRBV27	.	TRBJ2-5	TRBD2	TGTGCCAGCAGTTATCTAAGCGGGGTCCAAGAGACCCAGTACTTC	CASSYLSGVQETQYF
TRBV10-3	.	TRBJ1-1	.	TGTGCCATCACAGGCGGCACTGAAGCTTTCTTT	CAITGGTEAFF
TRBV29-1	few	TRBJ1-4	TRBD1	TGCAGCGTTCAGGGACAGGGGGCGACTAATGAAAAACTGTTTTTT	CSVQGQGATNEKLFF